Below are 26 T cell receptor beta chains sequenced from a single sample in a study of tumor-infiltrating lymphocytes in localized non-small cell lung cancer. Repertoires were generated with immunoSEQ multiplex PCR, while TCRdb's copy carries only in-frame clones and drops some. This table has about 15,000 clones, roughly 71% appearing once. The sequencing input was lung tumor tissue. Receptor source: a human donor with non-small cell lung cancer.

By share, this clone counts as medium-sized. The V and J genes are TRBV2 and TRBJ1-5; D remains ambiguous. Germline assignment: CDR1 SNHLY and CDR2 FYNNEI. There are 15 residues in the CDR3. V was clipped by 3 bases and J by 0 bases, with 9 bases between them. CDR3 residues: CASSEEGFSNQPQHF. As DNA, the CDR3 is TGTGCCAGCAGTGAGGAGGGTTTTAGCAATCAGCCCCAGCATTTT.

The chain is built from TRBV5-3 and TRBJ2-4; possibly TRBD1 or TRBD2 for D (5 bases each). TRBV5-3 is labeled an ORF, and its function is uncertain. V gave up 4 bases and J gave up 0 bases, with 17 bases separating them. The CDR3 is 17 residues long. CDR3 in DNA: TGTGCCAGAAGCGGAACCCGGGACCGATTAGCCAAAAACATTCAGTACTTC. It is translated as CARSGTRDRLAKNIQYF.

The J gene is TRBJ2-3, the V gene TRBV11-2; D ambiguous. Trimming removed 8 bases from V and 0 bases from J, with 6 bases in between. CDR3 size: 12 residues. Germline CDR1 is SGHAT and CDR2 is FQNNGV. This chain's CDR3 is CASLPSTDTQYF. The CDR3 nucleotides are TGTGCCAGCTTGCCTAGCACAGATACGCAGTATTTT.

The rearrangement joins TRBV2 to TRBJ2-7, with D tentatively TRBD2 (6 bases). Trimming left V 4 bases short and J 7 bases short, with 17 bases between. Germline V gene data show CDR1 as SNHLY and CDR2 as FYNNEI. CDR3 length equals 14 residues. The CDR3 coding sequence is TGTGCCAGCAGTGGAGCTAGCCTCGGGGGTGAGCAGTACTTC. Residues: CASSGASLGGEQYF.

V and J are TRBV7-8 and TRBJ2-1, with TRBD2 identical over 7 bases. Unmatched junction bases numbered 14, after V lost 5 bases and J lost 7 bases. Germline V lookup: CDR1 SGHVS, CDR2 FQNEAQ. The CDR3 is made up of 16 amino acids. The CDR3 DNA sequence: TGTGCCAGCAGCCCTGCGACTAGCCAAGGTTGGAATGAGCAGTTCTTC. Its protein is CASSPATSQGWNEQFF. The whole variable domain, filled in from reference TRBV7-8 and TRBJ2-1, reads GAGVSQSPRYKVAKRGQDVALRCDPISGHVSLFWYQQALGQGPEFLTYFQNEAQLDKSGLPSDRFFAERPEGSVSTLKIQRTQQEDSAVYLCASSPATSQGWNEQFFGPGTRLTVL.

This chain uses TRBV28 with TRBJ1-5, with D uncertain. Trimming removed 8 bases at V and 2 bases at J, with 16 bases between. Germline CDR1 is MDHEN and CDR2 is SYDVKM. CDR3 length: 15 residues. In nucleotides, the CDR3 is TGTGCCAGCGGGTTATGGGAAAGGCGCAATCAGCCCCAGCATTTT. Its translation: CASGLWERRNQPQHF.

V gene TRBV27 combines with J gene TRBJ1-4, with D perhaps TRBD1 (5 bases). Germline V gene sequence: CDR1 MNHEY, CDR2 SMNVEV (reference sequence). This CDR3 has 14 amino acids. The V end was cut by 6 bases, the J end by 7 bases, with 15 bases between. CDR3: CASRVGGGSEKLFF. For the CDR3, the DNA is TGTGCCAGCAGGGTGGGGGGAGGAAGTGAAAAACTGTTTTTT.

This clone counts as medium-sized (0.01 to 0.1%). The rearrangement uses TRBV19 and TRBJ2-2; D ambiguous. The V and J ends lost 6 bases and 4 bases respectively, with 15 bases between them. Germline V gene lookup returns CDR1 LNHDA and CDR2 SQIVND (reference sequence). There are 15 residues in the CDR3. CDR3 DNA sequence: TGTGCCAGTAGGGCGACCAGCAAGGGCACCGGGGAGCTGTTTTTT. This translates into CASRATSKGTGELFF.

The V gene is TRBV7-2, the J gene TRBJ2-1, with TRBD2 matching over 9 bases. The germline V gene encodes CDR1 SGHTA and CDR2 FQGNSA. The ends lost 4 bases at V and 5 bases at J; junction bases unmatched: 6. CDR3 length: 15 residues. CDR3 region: CASSSVAGENNEQFF. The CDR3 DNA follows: TGTGCCAGCAGCTCGGTAGCGGGGGAGAACAATGAGCAGTTCTTC. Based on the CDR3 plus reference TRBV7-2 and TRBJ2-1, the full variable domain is GAGVSQSPSNKVTEKGKDVELRCDPISGHTALYWYRQSLGQGLEFLIYFQGNSAPDKSGLPSDRFSAERTGGSVSTLTIQRTQQEDSAVYLCASSSVAGENNEQFFGPGTRLTVL.

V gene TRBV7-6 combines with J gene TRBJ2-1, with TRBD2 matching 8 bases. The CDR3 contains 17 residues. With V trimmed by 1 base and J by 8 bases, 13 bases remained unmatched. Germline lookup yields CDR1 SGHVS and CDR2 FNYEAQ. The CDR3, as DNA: TGTGCCAGCAGCTTAGATTTTTCCAGCGGGAGAAGGGATGAGCAGTTCTTC. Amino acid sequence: CASSLDFSSGRRDEQFF.

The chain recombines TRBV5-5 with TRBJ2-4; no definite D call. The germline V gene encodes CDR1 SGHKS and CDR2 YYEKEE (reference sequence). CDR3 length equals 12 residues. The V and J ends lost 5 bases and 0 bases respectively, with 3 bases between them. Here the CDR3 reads CASSPAKNIQYF. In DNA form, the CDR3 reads TGTGCCAGCAGTCCAGCCAAAAACATTCAGTACTTC. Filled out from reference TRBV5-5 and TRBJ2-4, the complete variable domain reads DAGVTQSPTHLIKTRGQQVTLRCSPISGHKSVSWYQQVLGQGPQFIFQYYEKEERGRGNFPDRFSARQFPNYSSELNVNALLLGDSALYLCASSPAKNIQYFGAGTRLSVL.

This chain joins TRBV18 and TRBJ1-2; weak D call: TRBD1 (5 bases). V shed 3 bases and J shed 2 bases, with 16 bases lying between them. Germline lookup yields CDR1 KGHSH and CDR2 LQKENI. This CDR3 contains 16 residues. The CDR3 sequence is CASSPMGQGRNYGYTF. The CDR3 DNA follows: TGTGCCAGCTCACCCATGGGGCAGGGAAGGAACTATGGCTACACCTTC.

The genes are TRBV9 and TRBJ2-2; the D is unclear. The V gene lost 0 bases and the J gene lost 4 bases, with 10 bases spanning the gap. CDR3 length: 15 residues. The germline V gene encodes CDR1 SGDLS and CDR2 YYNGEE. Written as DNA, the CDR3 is TGTGCCAGCAGCGTAGATAACTTCCCCACCGGGGAGCTGTTTTTT. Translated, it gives CASSVDNFPTGELFF.

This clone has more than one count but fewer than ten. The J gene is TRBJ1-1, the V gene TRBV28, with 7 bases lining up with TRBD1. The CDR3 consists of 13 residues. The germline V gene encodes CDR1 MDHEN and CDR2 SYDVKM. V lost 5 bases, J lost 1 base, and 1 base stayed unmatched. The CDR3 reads CASSGTANTEAFF. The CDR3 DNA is TGTGCCAGCAGTGGGACAGCGAACACTGAAGCTTTCTTT.

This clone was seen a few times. The CDR3 sequence: CASSLSAGDPNEQFF. The DNA of the CDR3 is TGTGCCAGCAGCTTATCCGCGGGAGATCCCAATGAGCAGTTCTTC. V and J are TRBV7-2 and TRBJ2-1, with 7 nucleotides matching TRBD2. The length of the CDR3 is 15 residues. The J segment lost 6 bases and the V segment lost 2 bases, leaving 7 bases of the junction unmatched. The germline gives CDR1 SGHTA, CDR2 FQGNSA. Together with reference TRBV7-2 and TRBJ2-1, the CDR3 gives the full variable domain: GAGVSQSPSNKVTEKGKDVELRCDPISGHTALYWYRQSLGQGLEFLIYFQGNSAPDKSGLPSDRFSAERTGGSVSTLTIQRTQQEDSAVYLCASSLSAGDPNEQFFGPGTRLTVL.

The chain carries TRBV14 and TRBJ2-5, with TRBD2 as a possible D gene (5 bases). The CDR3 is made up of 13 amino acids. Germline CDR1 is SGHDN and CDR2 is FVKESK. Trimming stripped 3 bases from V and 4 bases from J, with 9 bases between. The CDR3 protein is CASSHISGETQYF. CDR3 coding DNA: TGTGCCAGCAGCCATATAAGCGGAGAGACCCAGTACTTC.

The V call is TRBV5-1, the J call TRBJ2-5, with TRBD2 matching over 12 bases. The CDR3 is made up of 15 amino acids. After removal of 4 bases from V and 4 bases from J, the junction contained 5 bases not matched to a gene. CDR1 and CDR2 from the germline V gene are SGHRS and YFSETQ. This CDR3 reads CASSGGTSGLETQYF. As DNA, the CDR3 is TGCGCCAGCAGCGGCGGGACTAGCGGGTTAGAGACCCAGTACTTC. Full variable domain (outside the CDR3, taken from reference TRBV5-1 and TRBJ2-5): KAGVTQTPRYLIKTRGQQVTLSCSPISGHRSVSWYQQTPGQGLQFLFEYFSETQRNKGNFPGRFSGRQFSNSRSEMNVSTLELGDSALYLCASSGGTSGLETQYFGPGTRLLVL.

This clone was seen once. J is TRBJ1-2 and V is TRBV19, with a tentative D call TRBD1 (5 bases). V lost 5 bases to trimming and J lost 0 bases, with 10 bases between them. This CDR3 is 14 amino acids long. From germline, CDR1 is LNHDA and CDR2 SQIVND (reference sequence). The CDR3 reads CASSRQNANYGYTF. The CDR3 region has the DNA TGTGCCAGTAGTCGACAGAACGCTAACTATGGCTACACCTTC.

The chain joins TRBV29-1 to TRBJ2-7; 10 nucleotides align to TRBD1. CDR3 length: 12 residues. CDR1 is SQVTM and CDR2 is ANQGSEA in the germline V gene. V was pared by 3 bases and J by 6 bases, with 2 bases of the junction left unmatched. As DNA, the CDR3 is TGCAGCGTTGATCGGGACAGGGGCGAGCAGTACTTC. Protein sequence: CSVDRDRGEQYF.

The CDR3 here is CASSYFRGENTGELFF. The DNA for the CDR3 is TGTGCCAGCAGTTACTTCAGGGGTGAGAACACCGGGGAGCTGTTTTTT. The chain employs TRBV6-5 and TRBJ2-2, with D tentatively TRBD1 (6 bases). V lost 1 base and J lost 1, with 10 bases in between. The CDR3 is 16 residues long. Germline V lookup: CDR1 MNHEY, CDR2 SVGAGI.

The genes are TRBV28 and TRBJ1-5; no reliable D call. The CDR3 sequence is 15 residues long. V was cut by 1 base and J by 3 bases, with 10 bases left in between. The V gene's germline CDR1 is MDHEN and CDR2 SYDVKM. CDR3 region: CASSLSVTANQPQHF. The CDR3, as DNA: TGTGCCAGCAGTTTATCCGTTACGGCCAATCAGCCCCAGCATTTT.

The CDR3 spells CSVEDSIEREGVYEQYF. The CDR3 DNA reads as TGCAGCGTTGAAGATTCCATCGAGCGGGAGGGGGTCTACGAGCAGTACTTC. The gene calls are TRBV29-1 and TRBJ2-7, with 10 positions matching TRBD2. The CDR3 covers 17 residues. CDR1 is SQVTM and CDR2 is ANQGSEA in the germline V gene. Unmatched junction bases numbered 11, after V lost 0 bases and J lost 3 bases.

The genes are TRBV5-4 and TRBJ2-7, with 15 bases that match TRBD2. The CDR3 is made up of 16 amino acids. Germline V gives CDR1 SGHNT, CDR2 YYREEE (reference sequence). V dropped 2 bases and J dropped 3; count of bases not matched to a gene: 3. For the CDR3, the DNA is TGTGCCAGCAGCTTTGGACTAGCGGGAGGGGGCTACGAGCAGTACTTC. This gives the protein CASSFGLAGGGYEQYF.

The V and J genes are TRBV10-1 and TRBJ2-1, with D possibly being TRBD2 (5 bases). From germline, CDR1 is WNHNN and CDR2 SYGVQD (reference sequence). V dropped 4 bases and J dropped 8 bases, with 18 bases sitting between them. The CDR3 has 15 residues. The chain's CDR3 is CASSVAGSPVDEQFF. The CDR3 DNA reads TGCGCCAGCAGTGTTGCGGGTTCCCCGGTGGATGAGCAGTTCTTC.

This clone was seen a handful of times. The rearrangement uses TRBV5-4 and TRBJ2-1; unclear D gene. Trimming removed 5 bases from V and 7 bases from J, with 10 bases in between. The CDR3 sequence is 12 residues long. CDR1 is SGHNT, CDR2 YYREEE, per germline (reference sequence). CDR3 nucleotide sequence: TGTGCCAGCAGTTTTGAGTGGAATGAGCAGTTCTTC. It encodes CASSFEWNEQFF. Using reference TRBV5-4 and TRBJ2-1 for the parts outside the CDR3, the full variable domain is ETGVTQSPTHLIKTRGQQVTLRCSSQSGHNTVSWYQQALGQGPQFIFQYYREEENGRGNFPPRFSGLQFPNYSSELNVNALELDDSALYLCASSFEWNEQFFGPGTRLTVL.

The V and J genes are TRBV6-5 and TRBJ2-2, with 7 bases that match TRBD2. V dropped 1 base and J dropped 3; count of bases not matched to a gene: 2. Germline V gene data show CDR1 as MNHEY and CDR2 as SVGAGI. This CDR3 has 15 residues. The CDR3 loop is CASSYWREYTGELFF. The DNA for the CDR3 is TGTGCCAGCAGTTACTGGCGGGAGTACACCGGGGAGCTGTTTTTT.